The next 17 T cell receptor beta chains were all read from a single sample in a study of cytomegalovirus exposure and HLA in healthy donors. Amplification used 60 Vbeta primers and 13 Jbeta primers. Measured with immunoSEQ multiplex PCR; TCRdb has only the in-frame clones, and not every one. The sample lists around 170,000 clones, just over 75% seen once, with 1.5% to 1.8% in the top ten. The sequencing input was PBMCs. The receptors here all came from a middle-aged man in good health and CMV-seronegative.

The gene calls are TRBV28 and TRBJ2-7, with D possibly TRBD2 on 5 matching bases. The CDR3 sequence is 13 residues long. Germline-derived CDR1 and CDR2 are MDHEN and SYDVKM. V was pared by 3 bases and J by 3 bases, with 9 bases between. The DNA for the CDR3 is TGTGCCAGCAGTTTGGGAGAAGACTACGAGCAGTACTTC. It encodes CASSLGEDYEQYF.

This sequence joins TRBV4-1 and TRBJ1-4; tentative D call: TRBD1 (5 bases). Per the germline V gene, CDR1 is MGHRA and CDR2 is YSYEKL. CDR3 length equals 17 residues. V was pared by 0 bases and J by 4 bases, with 15 bases between. This chain's CDR3 is CASSQESAGPVNEKLFF. CDR3 sequence (DNA): TGCGCCAGCAGCCAAGAGTCGGCAGGGCCAGTTAATGAAAAACTGTTTTTT.

This chain connects TRBV28 to TRBJ1-2; D gene unclear. The CDR3 totals 12 residues. V lost 5 bases and J 3 bases, leaving 7 bases between the germline ends. Germline CDR1 is MDHEN and CDR2 is SYDVKM. The CDR3 DNA is TGTGCCAGCAGTGTGAGGGACTATGGCTACACCTTC. Protein: CASSVRDYGYTF.

The chain is built from TRBV29-1 and TRBJ2-7, with D unclear. CDR3 length: 14 residues. Germline V gene lookup returns CDR1 SQVTM and CDR2 ANQGSEA. Trimming took 4 bases from V and 0 from J, leaving 13 bases between them. The CDR3 loop reads CSVVGDASSYEQYF. In DNA, the CDR3 is TGCAGCGTTGTGGGCGACGCAAGCTCCTACGAGCAGTACTTC.

The rearrangement uses TRBV19 and TRBJ2-1; TRBD1 agrees at 7 bases. Trimming at V came to 2 bases and at J to 7 bases, leaving 8 bases not matched to a gene. This CDR3 region has 15 residues. Germline CDR1 is LNHDA and CDR2 is SQIVND (reference sequence). The CDR3 coding sequence is TGTGCCAGTAGTATAACAGGGGCCCCTCAGAATGAGCAGTTCTTC. Protein: CASSITGAPQNEQFF.

The chain couples TRBV9 to TRBJ2-7; weak D call: TRBD2 (5 bases). This CDR3 comprises 13 residues. In germline, CDR1 is SGDLS, CDR2 YYNGEE. Trimming took off 2 bases at V and 2 bases at J, with 8 bases between the two ends. CDR3: CASSVGDPYEQYV. The DNA for the CDR3 is TGTGCCAGCAGCGTGGGAGATCCCTACGAGCAGTACGTC.

As to this clone: The sample contains more than one DNA sequence encoding this CDR3. The chain is built from TRBV7-2 and TRBJ2-1; 8 bases are a match to TRBD2. Trimming took 5 bases from V and 1 from J; bases not matched to a gene: 4. The germline V gene encodes CDR1 SGHTA and CDR2 FQGNSA. CDR3 length equals 15 residues. Here the CDR3 reads CASSLSGSSYNEQFF. CDR3 in DNA: TGTGCCAGCAGCCTAAGCGGGAGTTCCTACAATGAGCAGTTCTTC.

The chain links TRBV7-9 to TRBJ1-5, with 9 bases that match TRBD1. There are 14 residues in the CDR3. CDR1 is SEHNR and CDR2 is FQNEAQ in the germline V gene (reference sequence). V lost 3 bases to trimming and J lost 7 bases; unmatched junction nucleotides: 4. The CDR3 DNA reads TGTGCCAGCAGCTTCGGACAGGGGAACCAGCCCCAGCATTTT. This codes for CASSFGQGNQPQHF.

This clone was recorded once. The chain couples TRBV7-8 to TRBJ1-2; tentatively, D is TRBD1 (6 bases). V was clipped by 5 bases and J by 5 bases, with 15 bases between them. This CDR3 is 14 amino acids long. The V gene's germline CDR1 is SGHVS and CDR2 FQNEAQ. CDR3 nucleotide sequence: TGTGCCAGCAGCCCCGAGGGGGTTACTTATGGCTACACCTTC. Translated, it gives CASSPEGVTYGYTF. The variable domain in full, completed from reference TRBV7-8 and TRBJ1-2, reads GAGVSQSPRYKVAKRGQDVALRCDPISGHVSLFWYQQALGQGPEFLTYFQNEAQLDKSGLPSDRFFAERPEGSVSTLKIQRTQQEDSAVYLCASSPEGVTYGYTFGSGTRLTVV.

This clone was seen only a few times. The rearrangement links TRBV2 to TRBJ1-3; weak D call: TRBD1 (6 bases). Germline values: CDR1 SNHLY, CDR2 FYNNEI. This CDR3 is built from 15 residues. V shed 0 bases and J shed 3 bases, with 9 bases lying between them. The CDR3 spells CASSEAGGNGNTIYF. For the CDR3, the DNA is TGTGCCAGCAGTGAAGCTGGGGGCAATGGAAACACCATATATTTT.

This chain joins TRBV5-6 and TRBJ2-5, with 8 bases identical to TRBD2. The germline V gene has CDR1 SGHDT and CDR2 YYEEEE. The CDR3 totals 15 residues. V shed 1 base and J 5 bases; nucleotides not matched to a gene: 7. The CDR3 region has the DNA TGTGCCAGCAGCTTGCGCAGCGGGAGATGGGAGACCCAGTACTTC. Its protein product is CASSLRSGRWETQYF.

The chain links TRBV7-2 to TRBJ2-7; TRBD2 agrees at 8 bases. The V segment lost 1 base and the J segment 9 bases; nucleotides outside the gene matches: 14. The germline V gene encodes CDR1 SGHTA and CDR2 FQGNSA. The CDR3 is 16 residues long. As DNA, the CDR3 is TGTGCCAGCAGCTTAGTCTTCGCGGGAGGCCCGGGCGGGCAGTACTTC. Translated, it gives CASSLVFAGGPGGQYF.

In its sample, this clone was seen a few times. The chain joins TRBV29-1 to TRBJ2-5; TRBD1 might be the D (6 bases). Germline V gene sequence: CDR1 SQVTM, CDR2 ANQGSEA. The CDR3 is 12 residues long. V lost 2 bases, J lost 5 bases, and 9 bases lay in between. CDR3 DNA: TGCAGCGTTGAAAACAGGGCCGAGACCCAGTACTTC. This gives the protein CSVENRAETQYF.

The chain couples TRBV27 to TRBJ2-1; the match to TRBD1 covers 8 bases. The CDR3 has 15 amino acids. The ends lost 0 bases at V and 6 bases at J; junction bases unmatched: 4. CDR1 and CDR2 (germline): MNHEY, SMNVEV (reference sequence). The CDR3 DNA is TGTGCCAGCAGTTTATCGGAGACAGGGGTCAATGAGCAGTTCTTC. Translation gives CASSLSETGVNEQFF.

This chain links TRBV18 with TRBJ1-1; 7 nucleotides agree with TRBD1. Germline CDR1 reads KGHSH; CDR2 reads LQKENI. This CDR3 contains 16 residues. The V gene end was trimmed by 1 base and the J gene end by 1 base; junction bases not matched to a gene: 6. CDR3 sequence (DNA): TGTGCCAGCTCACCACAGGGGGCAGGAACGAACACTGAAGCTTTCTTT. It specifies CASSPQGAGTNTEAFF.

A note on this clone: Other DNA variants within this sample encode the same CDR3. This sequence joins TRBV9 and TRBJ1-1; D gene unclear. Germline lookup yields CDR1 SGDLS and CDR2 YYNGEE. The CDR3 extends over 13 amino acids. V lost 2 bases to trimming and J lost 1 base, with 6 bases between them. For the CDR3, the DNA is TGTGCCAGCAGCGTCGCAGGGAACACTGAAGCTTTCTTT. It specifies CASSVAGNTEAFF.

The chain couples TRBV27 to TRBJ1-4; 9 positions agree with TRBD1. Germline-derived CDR1 and CDR2 are MNHEY and SMNVEV (reference sequence). The length of the CDR3 is 13 residues. Trimming took 6 bases from V and 12 from J; bases not matched to a gene: 8. CDR3 amino acids: CASSRDRVAELFF. The CDR3 DNA sequence: TGTGCCAGCAGCCGGGACAGGGTGGCAGAACTGTTTTTT.